The rows below give T cell receptor beta chains drawn from one sample of a study of cytomegalovirus exposure and HLA in healthy donors. Repertoires were generated with immunoSEQ multiplex PCR, while TCRdb's copy carries only in-frame clones and drops some. The repertoire consists of about 120,000 clones, with more than 65% occurring once and the leading ten covering around 1.4%. Sequencing was carried out using PBMCs. These receptors were obtained from a woman aged 18-29 years in good health and CMV-seronegative. The CDR3 runs from the conserved cysteine through the conserved F or W. D genes are given only for firm matches. Where a row states a size, it is once, few, many or the class of an expanded clone; other rows omit it.

D: .
V: TRBV6-1
size: few
J: TRBJ2-7
CDR3: CASSEGTEYEQYF
DNA: TGTGCCAGCAGTGAAGGGACAGAGTACGAGCAGTACTTC

D: TRBD1
V: TRBV7-9
size: .
J: TRBJ2-5
CDR3: CASSFTRPGQQEQYF
DNA: TGTGCCAGCAGCTTTACCCGACCGGGACAGCAAGAGCAGTACTTC

D: .
V: TRBV4-3
size: .
J: TRBJ1-1
CDR3: CASSQDRDTEAFF
DNA: TGCGCCAGCAGCCAAGACAGGGACACTGAAGCTTTCTTT

D: .
V: TRBV7-8
size: .
J: TRBJ1-5
CDR3: CASSLWAGNSNQPQHF
DNA: TGTGCCAGCAGCTTATGGGCAGGTAATAGCAATCAGCCCCAGCATTTT

D: .
V: TRBV7-9
size: .
J: TRBJ2-7
CDR3: CASSLRSAQLPFTGEQYF
DNA: TGTGCCAGCAGCTTACGTAGCGCTCAACTCCCGTTCACCGGCGAGCAGTACTTC

D: .
V: TRBV9
size: .
J: TRBJ2-2
CDR3: CASSVEGGADTGELFF
DNA: TGTGCCAGCAGCGTGGAGGGGGGGGCGGACACCGGGGAGCTGTTTTTT

D: TRBD1
V: TRBV18
size: .
J: TRBJ1-4
CDR3: CASSSPGQRNEKLFF
DNA: TGTGCCAGCTCATCACCGGGACAGCGGAATGAAAAACTGTTTTTT

D: TRBD1
V: TRBV9
size: .
J: TRBJ1-1
CDR3: CASSVGGTGAEAFF
DNA: TGTGCCAGCAGCGTAGGGGGGACAGGGGCTGAAGCTTTCTTT

D: .
V: TRBV6-1
size: .
J: TRBJ2-2
CDR3: CASKGSSTGELFF
DNA: TGTGCCAGCAAGGGGTCGTCCACCGGGGAGCTGTTTTTT

D: .
V: TRBV7-9
size: .
J: TRBJ1-1
CDR3: CASSLWTEAFF
DNA: TGTGCCAGCAGCTTATGGACAGAAGCTTTCTTT

D: .
V: TRBV19
size: .
J: TRBJ2-1
CDR3: CASRELGLNRNNEQFF
DNA: TGTGCCAGTAGGGAGCTAGGTCTAAATCGCAACAATGAGCAGTTCTTC

D: .
V: TRBV4-3
size: .
J: TRBJ2-7
CDR3: CASSQTASYEQYF
DNA: TGCGCCAGCAGCCAAACAGCCTCCTACGAGCAGTACTTC

D: .
V: TRBV30
size: .
J: TRBJ2-1
CDR3: CAWSPSLRHTYNEQFF
DNA: TGTGCCTGGAGTCCATCCCTCCGACATACCTACAATGAGCAGTTCTTC

D: TRBD1
V: TRBV5-4
size: .
J: TRBJ2-2
CDR3: CASTLTGAGIGELFF
DNA: TGTGCCAGCACCCTCACAGGGGCAGGGATCGGGGAGCTGTTTTTT

D: TRBD2
V: TRBV7-4
size: .
J: TRBJ2-3
CDR3: CASSGETSGTDTQYF
DNA: TGTGCCAGCAGCGGGGAGACTAGCGGCACAGATACGCAGTATTTT

D: .
V: TRBV30
size: .
J: TRBJ2-7
CDR3: CACSRDTGSYEQYF
DNA: TGTGCCTGCTCCCGGGACACAGGATCCTACGAGCAGTACTTC

D: .
V: TRBV9
size: .
J: TRBJ2-7
CDR3: CASSATREGTYEQYF
DNA: TGTGCCAGCAGCGCTACCCGAGAGGGCACCTACGAGCAGTACTTC